This is a list of T cell receptor beta chains from one sample in a study of OX40 agonist ivuxolimab in advanced cancers. TCRdb's table, derived via immunoSEQ multiplex PCR, lists solely in-frame clones and lacks some. The sample has 130,000 or so clones, about nine tenths seen once. This sample comprised CD4+ or CD8+ T cells sorted from blood, obtained in a trial of the OX40 agonist ivuxolimab. These receptors were collected from an adult with an advanced solid tumor such as melanoma, head and neck, liver or kidney cancer. Both conserved end residues are part of each CDR3. The D gene is left open where the match is weak. Not all rows give a size; the values are once, few, many and, for expanded clones, a class.

J gene,clone size,V gene,D gene,CDR3 DNA,CDR3 protein
TRBJ2-1,once,TRBV9,-,TGTGCCAGCAGCCCTCAGGACAGCATAGCAAACAATGAGCAGTTCTTC,CASSPQDSIANNEQFF
TRBJ2-3,-,TRBV5-1,-,TGCGCCAGCAGCTTGACACAGTCAGGCACAGATACGCAGTATTTT,CASSLTQSGTDTQYF
TRBJ2-7,-,TRBV7-9,TRBD1,TGTGCCAGCAGCTCCCGACAGGGGGCGGAAGAGCAGTACTTC,CASSSRQGAEEQYF
TRBJ1-3,-,TRBV19,-,TGTGCCAGTAGTCCGAGCAACTCTGGAAACACCATATATTTT,CASSPSNSGNTIYF
TRBJ1-1,-,TRBV18,-,TGTGCCAGCTCACCGGACGGGAACACTGAAGCTTTCTTT,CASSPDGNTEAFF
TRBJ2-7,-,TRBV7-2,TRBD2,TGTGCCAGCAGCACTAGGGGCGGGAGGACCTACGAGCAGTACTTC,CASSTRGGRTYEQYF
TRBJ1-1,-,TRBV10-3,TRBD1,TGTGCCATCAGTGGGACAGGGAACACTGAAGCTTTCTTT,CAISGTGNTEAFF
TRBJ2-2,-,TRBV6-5,-,TGTGCCAGCAGTTACTCCAGCAGCGGCGGGACCGGGGAGCTGTTTTTT,CASSYSSSGGTGELFF
TRBJ1-1,-,TRBV19,-,TGTGCCAGTAGTCGACAGGTCCTTAACACTGAAGCTTTCTTT,CASSRQVLNTEAFF
TRBJ2-1,-,TRBV5-1,-,TGCGCCAGCAGCTCCACATCTATGACAAGCAGGTACAATGAGCAGTTCTTC,CASSSTSMTSRYNEQFF
TRBJ1-1,few,TRBV7-6,TRBD1,TGTGCCAGCAGCACAAGGACAGGCGCCTCGGCTGAAGCTTTCTTT,CASSTRTGASAEAFF
TRBJ2-7,-,TRBV6-5,TRBD1,TGTGCCAGCAAGGGACAGGCTGACTCCTACGAGCAGTACTTC,CASKGQADSYEQYF
TRBJ2-1,-,TRBV7-2,-,TGTGCCAGCAGCTTAGTAGGACGGGGGTTTACAAATGAGCAGTTCTTC,CASSLVGRGFTNEQFF
TRBJ2-7,few,TRBV6-1,-,TGTGCCAGCAGACAGGGTGCGGAGTACTTC,CASRQGAEYF
TRBJ2-3,-,TRBV7-3,TRBD2,TGTGCCAGCAGCTCCCGGACTAGCGGGAAGGCAGATACGCAGTATTTT,CASSSRTSGKADTQYF
TRBJ2-7,-,TRBV18,-,TGTGCCAGCTCAGGGGGCGCTGCAGACGAGCAGTACTTC,CASSGGAADEQYF
TRBJ2-5,-,TRBV5-4,-,TGTGCCAGCAGCTTGTCGGTGGGGGAGACCCAGTACTTC,CASSLSVGETQYF
TRBJ1-5,-,TRBV6-1,-,TGTGCCAGCAGGAAGGATGGACCTGACAAGCCCCAGCATTTT,CASRKDGPDKPQHF
TRBJ2-7,-,TRBV6-5,TRBD2,TGTGCCAGCAGCCGTACCCAGCGGGAGTTCTACGAGCAGTACTTC,CASSRTQREFYEQYF
TRBJ2-3,-,TRBV5-1,-,TGCGCCAGCAGCCGGGGTAGCACAGATACGCAGTATTTT,CASSRGSTDTQYF
TRBJ2-1,once,TRBV9,TRBD2,TGTGCCAGCAGCGACCGGGGGGGCAATGAGCAGTTCTTC,CASSDRGGNEQFF
TRBJ2-2,-,TRBV29-1,-,TGCAGCGCTTCCCGGGACACGAACACCGGGGAGCTGTTTTTT,CSASRDTNTGELFF
TRBJ1-4,-,TRBV18,TRBD1,TGTGCCAGCTCACCACTGGACAGGGGGCACGGAAAACTGTTTTTT,CASSPLDRGHGKLFF